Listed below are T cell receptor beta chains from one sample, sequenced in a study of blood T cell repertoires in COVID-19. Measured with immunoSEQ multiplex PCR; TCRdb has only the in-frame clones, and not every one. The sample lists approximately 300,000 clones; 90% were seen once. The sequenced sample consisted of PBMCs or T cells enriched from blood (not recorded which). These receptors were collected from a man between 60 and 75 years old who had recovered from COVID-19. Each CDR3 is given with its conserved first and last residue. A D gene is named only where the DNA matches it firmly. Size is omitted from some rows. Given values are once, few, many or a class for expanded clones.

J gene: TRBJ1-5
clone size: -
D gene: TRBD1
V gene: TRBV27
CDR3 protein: CASSLGTGGDKPQHF
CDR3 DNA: TGTGCCAGCAGTTTGGGGACAGGGGGCGATAAGCCCCAGCATTTT

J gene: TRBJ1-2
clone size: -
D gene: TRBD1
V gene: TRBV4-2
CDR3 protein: CASSPDRGDYGYTF
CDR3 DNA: TGTGCCAGCAGCCCTGACAGGGGTGACTATGGCTACACCTTC

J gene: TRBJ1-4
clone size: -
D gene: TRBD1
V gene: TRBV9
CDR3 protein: CASSRTGVTNEKLFF
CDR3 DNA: TGTGCCAGCAGCCGTACAGGGGTCACTAATGAAAAACTGTTTTTT

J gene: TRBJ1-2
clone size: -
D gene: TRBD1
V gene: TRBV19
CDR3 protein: CASSIDRVGGYTF
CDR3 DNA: TGTGCCAGTAGTATCGACAGGGTGGGTGGCTACACCTTC

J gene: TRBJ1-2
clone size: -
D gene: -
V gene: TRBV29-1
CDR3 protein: CSVRGREDGYTF
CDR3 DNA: TGCAGCGTTAGGGGTAGGGAAGATGGCTACACCTTC

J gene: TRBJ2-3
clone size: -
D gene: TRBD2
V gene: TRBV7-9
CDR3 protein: CASSLSGGKSTDTQYF
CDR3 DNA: TGTGCCAGCAGCTTAAGCGGGGGCAAAAGCACAGATACGCAGTATTTT

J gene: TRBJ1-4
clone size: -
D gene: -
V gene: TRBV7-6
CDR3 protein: CASSPTSTGVAPEKLFF
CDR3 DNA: TGTGCCAGCAGCCCCACATCCACCGGGGTCGCACCGGAAAAACTGTTTTTT

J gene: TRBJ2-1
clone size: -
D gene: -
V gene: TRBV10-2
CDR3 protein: CASSGPTGSSPEQFF
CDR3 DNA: TGCGCCAGCAGTGGGCCAACCGGGTCCTCGCCCGAGCAGTTCTTC

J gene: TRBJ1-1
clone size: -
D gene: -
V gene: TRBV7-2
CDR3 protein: CASSRGGEAFF
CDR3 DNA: TGTGCCAGCAGCAGAGGGGGAGAGGCTTTCTTT

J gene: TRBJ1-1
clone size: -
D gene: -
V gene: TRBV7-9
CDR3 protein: CASSVDLQGTEAFF
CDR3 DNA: TGTGCCAGCAGCGTCGACCTCCAGGGCACTGAAGCTTTCTTT

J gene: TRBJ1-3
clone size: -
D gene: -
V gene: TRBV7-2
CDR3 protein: CASSWSVSGNTIYF
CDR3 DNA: TGTGCCAGCAGCTGGAGTGTCTCTGGAAACACCATATATTTT

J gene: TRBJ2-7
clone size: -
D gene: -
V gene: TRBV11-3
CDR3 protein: CASSRRGTADDEQYF
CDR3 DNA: TGTGCCAGCAGCCGACGGGGGACAGCTGACGACGAGCAGTACTTC

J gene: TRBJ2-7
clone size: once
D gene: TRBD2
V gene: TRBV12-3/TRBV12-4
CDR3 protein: CASSLTWGGEQYF
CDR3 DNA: TGTGCCAGCAGTTTAACTTGGGGGGGGGAGCAGTACTTC

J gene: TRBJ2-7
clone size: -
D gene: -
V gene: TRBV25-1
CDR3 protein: CASSPGGRIHYEQYF
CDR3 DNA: TGTGCCAGCAGCCCAGGGGGGAGGATTCACTACGAGCAGTACTTC

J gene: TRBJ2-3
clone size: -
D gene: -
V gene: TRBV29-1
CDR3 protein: CSVEGRATDTQYF
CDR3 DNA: TGCAGCGTTGAAGGGAGGGCCACAGATACGCAGTATTTT

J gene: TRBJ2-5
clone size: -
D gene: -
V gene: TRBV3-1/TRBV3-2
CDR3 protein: CASSQEWQTQYF
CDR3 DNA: TGTGCCAGCAGCCAAGAATGGCAGACCCAGTACTTC

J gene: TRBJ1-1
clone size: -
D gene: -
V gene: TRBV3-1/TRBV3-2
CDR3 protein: CASSQELNTEAFF
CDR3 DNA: TGTGCCAGCAGCCAAGAGTTAAACACTGAAGCTTTCTTT

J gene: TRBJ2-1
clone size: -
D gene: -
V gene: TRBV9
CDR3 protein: CASSPRLSLPFTGNEQFF
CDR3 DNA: TGTGCCAGCAGCCCCCGACTCTCCCTCCCCTTTACCGGGAATGAGCAGTTCTTC

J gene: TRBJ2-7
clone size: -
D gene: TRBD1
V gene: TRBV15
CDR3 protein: CATGEQGGHEQYF
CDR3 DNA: TGTGCCACCGGCGAACAGGGGGGCCACGAGCAGTACTTC

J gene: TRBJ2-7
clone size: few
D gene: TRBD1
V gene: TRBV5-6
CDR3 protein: CASSLGQGAYEQYF
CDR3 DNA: TGTGCCAGCAGCTTGGGACAGGGGGCCTACGAGCAGTACTTC

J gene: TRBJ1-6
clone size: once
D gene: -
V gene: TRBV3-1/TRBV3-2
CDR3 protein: CASSLGGAGINSPLHF
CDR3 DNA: TGTGCCAGCAGCCTCGGAGGGGCAGGGATTAATTCACCCCTCCACTTT

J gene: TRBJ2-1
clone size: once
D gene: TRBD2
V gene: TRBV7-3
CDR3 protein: CASSPGTSGLINEQFF
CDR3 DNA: TGTGCCAGCAGCCCCGGGACTAGCGGGCTTATTAATGAGCAGTTCTTC

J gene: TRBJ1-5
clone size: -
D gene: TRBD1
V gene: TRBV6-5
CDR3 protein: CASSYTTGIQPQHF
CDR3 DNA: TGTGCCAGCAGTTACACGACAGGGATTCAGCCCCAGCATTTT

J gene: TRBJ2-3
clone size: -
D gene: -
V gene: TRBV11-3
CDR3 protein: CASSLGRLSLGDTQYF
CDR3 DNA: TGTGCCAGCAGCTTAGGGCGACTTTCCCTCGGAGATACGCAGTATTTT

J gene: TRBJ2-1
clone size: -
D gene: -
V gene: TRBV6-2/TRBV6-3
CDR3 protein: CASSYSYRLGAGSYNEQFF
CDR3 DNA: TGTGCCAGCAGTTACTCTTACAGGTTAGGCGCAGGGTCCTACAATGAGCAGTTCTTC

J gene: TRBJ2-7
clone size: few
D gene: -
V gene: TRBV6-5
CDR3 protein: CASSSTRDYEQYF
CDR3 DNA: TGTGCCAGCAGTTCTACCCGGGACTACGAGCAGTACTTC

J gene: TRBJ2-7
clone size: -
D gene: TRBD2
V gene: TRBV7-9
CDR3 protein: CASSAGTSGNEQYF
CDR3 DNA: TGTGCCAGCAGCGCCGGGACTAGCGGGAACGAGCAGTACTTC

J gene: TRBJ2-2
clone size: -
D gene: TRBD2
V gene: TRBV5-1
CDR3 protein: CASTLPSGGTGELFF
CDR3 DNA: TGCGCCAGCACGTTGCCTAGCGGTGGCACCGGGGAGCTGTTTTTT

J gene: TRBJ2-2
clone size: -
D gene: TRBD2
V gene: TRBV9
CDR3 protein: CASSGVGGSGILGGTGELFF
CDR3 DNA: TGTGCCAGCAGCGGAGTCGGCGGTAGCGGGATCCTTGGGGGGACCGGGGAGCTGTTTTTT

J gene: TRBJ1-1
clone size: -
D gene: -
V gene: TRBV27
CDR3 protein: CASSPARDFGTEAFF
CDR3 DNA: TGTGCCAGCAGTCCTGCCCGGGATTTTGGCACTGAAGCTTTCTTT

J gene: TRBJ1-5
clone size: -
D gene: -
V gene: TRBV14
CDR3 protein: CASSHSGGNQPQHF
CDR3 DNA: TGTGCCAGCAGCCACTCCGGGGGCAATCAGCCCCAGCATTTT

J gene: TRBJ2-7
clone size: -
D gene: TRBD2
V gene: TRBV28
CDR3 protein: CASSLWSLAGGYEQYF
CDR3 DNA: TGTGCCAGCAGTTTATGGTCTCTAGCGGGAGGATACGAGCAGTACTTC

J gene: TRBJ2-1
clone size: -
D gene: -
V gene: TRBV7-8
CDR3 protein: CASSPLGGVYNEQFF
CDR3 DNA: TGTGCCAGCAGCCCCCTAGGGGGGGTCTACAATGAGCAGTTCTTC

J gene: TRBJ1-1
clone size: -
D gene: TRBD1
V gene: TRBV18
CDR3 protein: CASSPLGTGDITEAFF
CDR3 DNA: TGTGCCAGCTCACCATTGGGGACAGGGGATATCACTGAAGCTTTCTTT

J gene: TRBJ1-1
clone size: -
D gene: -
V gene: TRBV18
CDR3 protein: CASSRDRGGTEAFF
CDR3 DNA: TGTGCCAGCTCACGTGATAGGGGTGGCACTGAAGCTTTCTTT

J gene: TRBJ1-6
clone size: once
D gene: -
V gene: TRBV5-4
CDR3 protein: CASSSNYGGGSPLHF
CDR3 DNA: TGTGCCAGCAGCTCCAACTACGGCGGGGGGTCACCCCTCCACTTT

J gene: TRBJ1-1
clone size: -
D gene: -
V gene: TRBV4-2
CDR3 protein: CASSQDGSESVGEAFF
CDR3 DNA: TGTGCCAGCAGCCAAGATGGGTCGGAGTCGGTCGGTGAAGCTTTCTTT

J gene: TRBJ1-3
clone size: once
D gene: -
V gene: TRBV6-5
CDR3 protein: CASRGLSGNTIYF
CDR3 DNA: TGTGCCAGCAGGGGACTCTCTGGAAACACCATATATTTT

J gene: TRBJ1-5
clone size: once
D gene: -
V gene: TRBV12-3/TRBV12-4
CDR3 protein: CASSDSNQPQHF
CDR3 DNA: TGTGCCAGCAGTGACAGTAATCAGCCCCAGCATTTT

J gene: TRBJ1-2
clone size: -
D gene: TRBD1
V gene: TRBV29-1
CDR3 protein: CSVTKTGVEGYTF
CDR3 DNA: TGCAGCGTCACAAAAACAGGGGTAGAAGGCTACACCTTC

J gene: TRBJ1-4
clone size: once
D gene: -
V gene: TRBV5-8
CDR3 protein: CASSPGGRSTNEKLFF
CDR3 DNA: TGTGCCAGCAGCCCTGGCGGTAGATCAACTAATGAAAAACTGTTTTTT

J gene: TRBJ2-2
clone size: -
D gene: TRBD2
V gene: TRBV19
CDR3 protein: CASAGWVIGELFF
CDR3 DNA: TGTGCTTCAGCGGGATGGGTTATCGGGGAGCTGTTTTTT